What follows is one T cell receptor beta chain and its context. The target antigen is unknown. Described time point: after neoadjuvant nivolumab, at surgical resection. These data are taken from a study of neoadjuvant anti-PD-1 for oral cavity cancer. Study background: Patients without progression received a fourth nivolumab dose around day 43, then surgical resection on days 50-56. Study-level points and caveats: Higher pretreatment Treg/Th17 ratios tracked higher pretreatment blood clonality.

Germline V lookup: CDR1 SGDLS, CDR2 YYNGEE. Trimming shortened V by 4 bases and J by 3 bases, and 17 bases separated the two germline ends. The CDR3 sequence is 16 residues long. The method was immunoSEQ multiplex PCR; TCRdb's version includes in-frame clones alone and lacks a portion of them. This sample has just under 70,000 clones; more than 75% occur once, and the top ten carry 3% to 3.5%. This TCR derives from a person aged 35 to 85 with oral cavity squamous cell carcinoma. This rearrangement joins TRBV9 to TRBJ1-3, with D tentatively TRBD1 (6 bases). The specimen was PBMCs, collected after nivolumab (anti-PD-1) treatment. CDR3 in DNA: TGTGCCAGCAGCCAAAGCCGGGGGGCCATTGGAAACACCATATATTTT. This codes for CASSQSRGAIGNTIYF.